The clone carrying this T cell receptor (beta chain) turned up a few times. The source of the sample is a study of T cells after yellow fever vaccination. TCRdb fed the 5' RACE reads into MiXCR, producing one record per CDR3 protein. The table includes about 160,000 distinct CDR3 sequences, around 8.5% detected once. The V end lost 1 base, the J end lost 1 base, and 8 bases lay between the germline ends. This CDR3 region has 15 residues. Per the germline V gene, CDR1 is LGHNA and CDR2 is YSLEER. J is TRBJ1-5 and V is TRBV4-3; unclear D gene. The receptor was derived from a man younger than 35 who received the YFV17D yellow fever vaccine. Material: CD8+ T cells sorted from PBMCs, obtained 45 days after the yellow fever booster vaccination. The CDR3: CASSQGRASNQPQHF. The CDR3 DNA reads as TGCGCCAGCAGCCAAGGGAGGGCCAGCAATCAGCCCCAGCATTTT.